The TCR beta chain described here comes from a study of blood T cell repertoires in COVID-19. Study-wide background: The study drew acute and convalescent COVID-19 samples from the United States, Italy and Spain. PBMCs, B-cell-depleted T cells, or T cells provided the cDNA or gDNA that made up the material.

Under the authors' procedure: Amplification of reference gene primers provided the estimated nucleated cell counts. Sequenced by immunoSEQ multiplex PCR; TCRdb stores in-frame clones only, minus some. The DNA gave D and trimming, while V, J and clone size come from that table. The profile shows over 45,000 clones, 83% of them singletons. This CDR3 contains 15 residues. From germline, CDR1 is MNHEY and CDR2 SVGAGI. Trimming at V came to 4 bases and at J to 2 bases, leaving 7 bases not matched to a gene. The sequence was obtained from a human donor in a cohort sampled during active COVID-19. The sequencing sample was made of peripheral blood. The chain links TRBV6-5 to TRBJ1-1, with 7 bases aligning to TRBD1. This CDR3 reads CASSSYRGLNTEAFF. The CDR3 bases are TGTGCCAGCAGTTCCTACAGGGGTCTAAACACTGAAGCTTTCTTT.